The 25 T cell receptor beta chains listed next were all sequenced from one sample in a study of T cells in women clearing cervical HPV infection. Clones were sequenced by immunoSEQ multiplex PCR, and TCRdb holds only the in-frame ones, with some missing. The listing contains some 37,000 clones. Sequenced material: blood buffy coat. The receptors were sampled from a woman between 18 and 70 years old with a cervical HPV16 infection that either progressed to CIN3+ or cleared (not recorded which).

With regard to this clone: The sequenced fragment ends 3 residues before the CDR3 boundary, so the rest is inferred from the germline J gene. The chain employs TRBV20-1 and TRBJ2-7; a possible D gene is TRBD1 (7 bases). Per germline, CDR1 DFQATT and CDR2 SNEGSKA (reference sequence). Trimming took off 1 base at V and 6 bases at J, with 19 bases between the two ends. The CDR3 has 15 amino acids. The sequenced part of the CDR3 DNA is TGCAGTGCTAGAGCCTCAGGGGGGTCAGGGATCGAG. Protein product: CSARASGGSGIE. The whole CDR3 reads CSARASGGSGIEQYF.

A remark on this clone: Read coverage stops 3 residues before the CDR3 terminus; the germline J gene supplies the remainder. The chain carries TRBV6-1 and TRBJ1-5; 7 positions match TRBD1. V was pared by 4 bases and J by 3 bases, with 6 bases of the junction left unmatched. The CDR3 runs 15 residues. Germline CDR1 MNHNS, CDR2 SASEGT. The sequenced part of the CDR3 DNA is TGTGCCAGCAGTGTGGAGGGACAGCCCAATCAGCCC. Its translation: CASSVEGQPNQP. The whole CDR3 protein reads CASSVEGQPNQPQHF.

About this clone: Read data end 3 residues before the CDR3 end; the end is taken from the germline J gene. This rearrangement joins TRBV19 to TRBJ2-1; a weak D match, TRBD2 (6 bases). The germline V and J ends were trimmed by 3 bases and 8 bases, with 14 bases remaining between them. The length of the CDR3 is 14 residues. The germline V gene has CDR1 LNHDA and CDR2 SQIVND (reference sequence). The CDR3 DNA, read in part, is TGTGCCAGTAGTATGGCCCTAGCGTGGGATGAG. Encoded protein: CASSMALAWDE. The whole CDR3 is CASSMALAWDEQFF.

The CDR3 protein is CASSAGQGALANVLTF. CDR3 DNA, as far as it was read: TGTGCCAGCTCAGCTGGCCAGGGGGCGTTAGCCAACGTC. The rearrangement uses TRBV18 and TRBJ2-6; TRBD1 aligns across 8 bases. The read terminates 3 residues before the CDR3 end, so the remaining end is supplied by the germline J gene. The CDR3 runs to 16 residues. The germline CDR1 and CDR2 sequences are KGHSH and LQKENI. J was trimmed by 7 bases and V by 5 bases; bases with no gene match: 10.

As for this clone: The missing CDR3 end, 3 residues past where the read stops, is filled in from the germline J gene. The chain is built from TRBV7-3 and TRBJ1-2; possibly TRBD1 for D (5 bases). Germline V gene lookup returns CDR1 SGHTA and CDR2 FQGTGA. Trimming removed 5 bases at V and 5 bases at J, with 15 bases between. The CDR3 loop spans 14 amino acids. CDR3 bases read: TGTGCCAGCAGCCCCGGGGGGTCTCCTTATGGC. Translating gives CASSPGGSPYG. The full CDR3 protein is CASSPGGSPYGYTF.

The CDR3 bases that were read are TGTGCCAGCAGTGAAGTGGGAGGGGTAAAA. This sequence encodes CASSEVGGVK. The CDR3 in its entirety is CASSEVGGVKAFF. The J gene is TRBJ1-1, the V gene TRBV2; the D gene is possibly TRBD1 (5 bases). Coverage ceases 3 residues before the CDR3 finishes, and the germline J gene fills in the end. The V gene's germline CDR1 is SNHLY and CDR2 FYNNEI. The CDR3 totals 13 residues.

CDR3 region: CASSPILQVQETQYF. CDR3 DNA (partial): TGTGCCAGCTCACCAATTCTACAGGTCCAAGAGACC. The gene calls are TRBV18 and TRBJ2-5; weak D call: TRBD1 (5 bases). The read stops 3 residues short of the end of the CDR3; the missing end is completed from the germline J gene. CDR1 and CDR2 from the germline V gene are KGHSH and LQKENI. The CDR3 has 15 residues. V was clipped by 2 bases and J by 1 base, with 11 bases between them.

The covered CDR3 bases are TGCGCCAGCATTCCGGGACACATATATAGCAATCAGCCC. Amino acid sequence: CASIPGHIYSNQP. The full CDR3 reads CASIPGHIYSNQPQHF. This chain links TRBV23-1 with TRBJ1-5; tentative D call: TRBD1 (6 bases). The read finishes 3 residues shy of the CDR3 end, and the germline J gene is used to complete it. TRBV23-1 is an open reading frame, and its role is uncertain. V dropped 7 bases and J dropped 0 bases, with 16 bases sitting between them. The CDR3 contains 16 residues.

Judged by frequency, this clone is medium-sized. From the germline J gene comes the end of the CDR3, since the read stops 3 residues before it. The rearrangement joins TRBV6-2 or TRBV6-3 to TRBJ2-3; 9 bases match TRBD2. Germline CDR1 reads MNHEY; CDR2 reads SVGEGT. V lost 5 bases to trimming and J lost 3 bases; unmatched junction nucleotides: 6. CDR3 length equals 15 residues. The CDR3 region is CASSTLAGRTDTQYF. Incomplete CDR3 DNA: TGTGCCAGCAGTACACTAGCGGGCAGGACAGATACG.

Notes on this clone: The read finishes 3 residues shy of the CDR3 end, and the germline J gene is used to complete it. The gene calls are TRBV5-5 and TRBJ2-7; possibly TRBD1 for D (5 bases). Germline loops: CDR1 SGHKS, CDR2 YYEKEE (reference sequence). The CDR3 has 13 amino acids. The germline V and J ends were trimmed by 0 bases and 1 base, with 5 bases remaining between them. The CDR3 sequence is CASSLDRSYEQYF. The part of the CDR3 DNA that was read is TGTGCCAGCAGCTTGGACAGGTCCTACGAG.

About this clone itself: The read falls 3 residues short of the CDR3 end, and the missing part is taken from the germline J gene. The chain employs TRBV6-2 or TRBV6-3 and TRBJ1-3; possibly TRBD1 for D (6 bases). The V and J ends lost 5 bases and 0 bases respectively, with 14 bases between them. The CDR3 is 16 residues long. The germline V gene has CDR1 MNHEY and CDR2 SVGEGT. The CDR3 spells CASSRRQVNSGNTIYF. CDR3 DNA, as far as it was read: TGTGCCAGCAGTAGGAGACAGGTCAACTCTGGAAACACC.

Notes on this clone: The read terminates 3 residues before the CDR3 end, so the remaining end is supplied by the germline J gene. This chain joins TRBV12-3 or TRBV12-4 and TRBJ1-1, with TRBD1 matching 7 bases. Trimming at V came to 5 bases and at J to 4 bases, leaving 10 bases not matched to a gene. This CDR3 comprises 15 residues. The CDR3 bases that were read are TGTGCCAGCAGTCCAAGACAGGGAAGGGCCACTGAA. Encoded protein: CASSPRQGRATE. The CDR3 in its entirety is CASSPRQGRATEAFF.

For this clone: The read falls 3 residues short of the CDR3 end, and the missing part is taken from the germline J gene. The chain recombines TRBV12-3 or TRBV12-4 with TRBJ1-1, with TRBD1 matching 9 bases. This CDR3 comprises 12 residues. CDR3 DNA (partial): TGTGCCAGCAGTACGGGACAGGGACGA. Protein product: CASSTGQGR. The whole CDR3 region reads CASSTGQGRAFF.

The CDR3 reads CASSLGLRNTEAFF. The part of the CDR3 DNA that was read is TGCGCCAGCAGCCTGGGACTCCGGAACACTGAA. The V gene is TRBV5-1, the J gene TRBJ1-1, with D maybe TRBD1 (5 bases). The CDR3 goes on 3 residues after the read ends, and that part is filled in from the germline J gene. The CDR3 runs to 14 residues. Germline CDR1 SGHRS, CDR2 YFSETQ. With 4 bases removed from V and 1 base from J, the gap between germline ends came to 11 bases.

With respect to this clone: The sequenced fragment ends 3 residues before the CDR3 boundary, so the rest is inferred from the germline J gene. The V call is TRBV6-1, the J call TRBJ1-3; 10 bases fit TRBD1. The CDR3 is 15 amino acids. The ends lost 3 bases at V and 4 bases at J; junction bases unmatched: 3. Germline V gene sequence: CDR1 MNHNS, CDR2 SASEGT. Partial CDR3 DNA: TGTGCCAGCAGTGAGACAGGGGGCGGAGGAAACACC. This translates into CASSETGGGGNT. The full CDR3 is CASSETGGGGNTIYF.

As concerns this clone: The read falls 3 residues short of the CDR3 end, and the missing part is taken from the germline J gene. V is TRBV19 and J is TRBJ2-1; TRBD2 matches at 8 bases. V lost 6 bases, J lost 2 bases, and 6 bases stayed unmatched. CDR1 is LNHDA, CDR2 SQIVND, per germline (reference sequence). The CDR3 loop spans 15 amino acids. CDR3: CASRGPGLAYNEQFF. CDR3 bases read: TGTGCCAGTAGGGGACCGGGACTAGCCTACAATGAG.

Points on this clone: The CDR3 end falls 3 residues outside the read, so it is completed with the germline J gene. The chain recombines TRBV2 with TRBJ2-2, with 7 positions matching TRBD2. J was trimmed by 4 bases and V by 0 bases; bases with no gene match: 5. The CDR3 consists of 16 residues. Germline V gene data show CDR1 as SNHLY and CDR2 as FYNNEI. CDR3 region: CASSEARLAVTGELFF. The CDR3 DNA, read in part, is TGTGCCAGCAGTGAAGCGAGACTAGCAGTCACCGGGGAG.

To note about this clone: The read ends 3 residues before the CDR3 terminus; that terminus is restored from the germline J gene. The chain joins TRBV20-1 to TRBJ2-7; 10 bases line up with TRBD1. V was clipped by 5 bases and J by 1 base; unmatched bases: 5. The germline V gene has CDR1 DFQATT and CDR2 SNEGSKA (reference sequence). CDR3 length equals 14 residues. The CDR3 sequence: CSAYRDRGSYEQYF. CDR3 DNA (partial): TGCAGTGCTTATCGGGACAGGGGTTCCTACGAG.

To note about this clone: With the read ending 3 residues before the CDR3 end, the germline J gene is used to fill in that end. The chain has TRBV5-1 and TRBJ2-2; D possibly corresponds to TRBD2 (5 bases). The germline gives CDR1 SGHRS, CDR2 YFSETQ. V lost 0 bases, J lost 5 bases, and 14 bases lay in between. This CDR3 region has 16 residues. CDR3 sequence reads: CASSLDLAGGTGELFF. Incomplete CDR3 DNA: TGCGCCAGCAGCTTGGATTTGGCGGGCGGAACCGGGGAG.

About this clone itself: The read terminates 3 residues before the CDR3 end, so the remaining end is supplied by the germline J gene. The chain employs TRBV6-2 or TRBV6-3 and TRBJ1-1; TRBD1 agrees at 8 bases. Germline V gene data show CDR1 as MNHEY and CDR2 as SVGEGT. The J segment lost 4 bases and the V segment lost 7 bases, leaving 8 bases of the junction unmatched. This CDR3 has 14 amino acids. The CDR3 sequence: CASTRQGRGTEAFF. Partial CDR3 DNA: TGTGCCAGCACCCGACAGGGGAGGGGCACTGAA.

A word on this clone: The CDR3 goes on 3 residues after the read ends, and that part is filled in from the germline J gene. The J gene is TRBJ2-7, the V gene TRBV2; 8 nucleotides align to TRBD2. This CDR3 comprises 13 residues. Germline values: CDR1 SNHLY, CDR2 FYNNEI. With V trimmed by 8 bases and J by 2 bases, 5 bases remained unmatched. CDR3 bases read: TGTGCCAGCGGGGGAGCGGGAGCCTACGAG. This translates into CASGGAGAYE. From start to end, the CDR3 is CASGGAGAYEQYF.

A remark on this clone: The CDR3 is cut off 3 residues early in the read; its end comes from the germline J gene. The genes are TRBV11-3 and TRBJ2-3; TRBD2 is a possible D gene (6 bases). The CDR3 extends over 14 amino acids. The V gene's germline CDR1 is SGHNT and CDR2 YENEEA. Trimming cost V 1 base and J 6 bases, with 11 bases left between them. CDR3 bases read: TGTGCCAGCAGCTTAGGCGGGGTGGTTGATACG. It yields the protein CASSLGGVVDT. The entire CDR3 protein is CASSLGGVVDTQYF.

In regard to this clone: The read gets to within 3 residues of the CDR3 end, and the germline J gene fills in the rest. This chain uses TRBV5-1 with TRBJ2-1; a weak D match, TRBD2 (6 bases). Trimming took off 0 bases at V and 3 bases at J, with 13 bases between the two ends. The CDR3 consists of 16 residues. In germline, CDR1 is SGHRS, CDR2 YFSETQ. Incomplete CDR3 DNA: TGCGCCAGCAGCTTGGCGGGCGGGGTGATCTACAATGAG. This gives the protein CASSLAGGVIYNE. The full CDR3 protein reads CASSLAGGVIYNEQFF.

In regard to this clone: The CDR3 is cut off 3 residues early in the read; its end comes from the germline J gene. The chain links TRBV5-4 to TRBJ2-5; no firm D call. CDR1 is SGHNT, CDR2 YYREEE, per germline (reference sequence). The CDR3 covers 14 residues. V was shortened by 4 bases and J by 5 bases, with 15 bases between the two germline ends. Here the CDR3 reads CASSAASTGETQYF. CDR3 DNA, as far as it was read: TGTGCCAGCAGCGCCGCATCGACTGGGGAGACC.

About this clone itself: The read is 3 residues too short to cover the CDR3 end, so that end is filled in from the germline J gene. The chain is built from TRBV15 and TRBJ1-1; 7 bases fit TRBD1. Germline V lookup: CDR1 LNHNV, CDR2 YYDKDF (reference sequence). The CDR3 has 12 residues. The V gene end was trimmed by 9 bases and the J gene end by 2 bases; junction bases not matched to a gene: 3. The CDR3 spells CATGQVNTEAFF. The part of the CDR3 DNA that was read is TGTGCCACAGGACAGGTTAACACTGAA.